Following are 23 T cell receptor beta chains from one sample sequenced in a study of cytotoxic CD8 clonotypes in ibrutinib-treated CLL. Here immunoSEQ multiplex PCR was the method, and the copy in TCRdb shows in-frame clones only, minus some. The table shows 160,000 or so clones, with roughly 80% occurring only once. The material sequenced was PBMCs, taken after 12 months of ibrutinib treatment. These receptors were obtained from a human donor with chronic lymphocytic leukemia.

The CDR3 DNA reads as TGTGCCAGCAGCCGTGGGACTAGCGGGGAGTCCTCCTACGAGCAGTACTTC. Encoded protein: CASSRGTSGESSYEQYF. V is TRBV4-2 and J is TRBJ2-5; TRBD2 matches 13 bases. With the DNA end fitting TRBJ2-7 better, the J assignment may be wrong. Germline V gives CDR1 LGHNA, CDR2 YNFKEQ. The CDR3 totals 17 residues.

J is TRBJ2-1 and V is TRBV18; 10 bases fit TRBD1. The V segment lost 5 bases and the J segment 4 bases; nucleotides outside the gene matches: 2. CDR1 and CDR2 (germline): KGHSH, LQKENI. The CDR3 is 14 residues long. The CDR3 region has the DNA TGTGCCAGCTCAGGACAGGGGGGATACAATGAGCAGTTCTTC. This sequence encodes CASSGQGGYNEQFF.

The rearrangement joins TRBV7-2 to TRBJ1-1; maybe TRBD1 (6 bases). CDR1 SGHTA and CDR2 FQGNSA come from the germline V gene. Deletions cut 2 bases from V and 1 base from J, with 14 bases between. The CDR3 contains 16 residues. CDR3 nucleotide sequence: TGTGCCAGCAGCTTAAAGGGCGGCAGGGGGAACACTGAAGCTTTCTTT. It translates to CASSLKGGRGNTEAFF.

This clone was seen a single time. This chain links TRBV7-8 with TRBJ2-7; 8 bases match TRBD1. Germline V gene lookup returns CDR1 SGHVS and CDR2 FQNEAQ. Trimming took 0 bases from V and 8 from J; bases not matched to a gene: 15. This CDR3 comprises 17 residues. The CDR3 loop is CASSLALIGADRGKQYF. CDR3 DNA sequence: TGTGCCAGCAGCTTAGCGCTCATAGGCGCTGACAGGGGCAAGCAGTACTTC.

The CDR3 DNA is TGTGCCAGCTTGAGCGGGGGGGGGAATGAGCAGTTCTTC. Translating gives CASLSGGGNEQFF. The rearrangement uses TRBV4-2 and TRBJ2-1; TRBD2 matches at 10 bases. The CDR3 sequence is 13 residues long. Per the germline V gene, CDR1 is LGHNA and CDR2 is YNFKEQ. Germline trimming cut 8 bases from V and 7 bases from J; bases unmatched to any gene: 5.

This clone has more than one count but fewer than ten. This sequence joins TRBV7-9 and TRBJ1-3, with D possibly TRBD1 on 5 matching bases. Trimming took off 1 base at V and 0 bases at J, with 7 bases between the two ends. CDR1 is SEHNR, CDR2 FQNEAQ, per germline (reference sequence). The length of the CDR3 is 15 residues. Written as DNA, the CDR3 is TGTGCCAGCAGCTTAGAAGGGGTCTCTGGAAACACCATATATTTT. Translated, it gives CASSLEGVSGNTIYF.

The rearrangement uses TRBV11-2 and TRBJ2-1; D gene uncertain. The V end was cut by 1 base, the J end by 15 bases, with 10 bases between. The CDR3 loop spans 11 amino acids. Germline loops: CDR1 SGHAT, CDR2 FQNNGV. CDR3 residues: CASSLGGPPFF. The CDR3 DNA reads TGTGCCAGCAGCTTAGGCGGACCACCGTTCTTC.

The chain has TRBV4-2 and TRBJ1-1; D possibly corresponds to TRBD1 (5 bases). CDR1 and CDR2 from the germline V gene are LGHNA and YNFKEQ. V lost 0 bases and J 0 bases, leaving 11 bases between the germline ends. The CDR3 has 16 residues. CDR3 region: CASSQDLGVMNTEAFF. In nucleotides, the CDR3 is TGTGCCAGCAGCCAAGATTTGGGGGTAATGAACACTGAAGCTTTCTTT.

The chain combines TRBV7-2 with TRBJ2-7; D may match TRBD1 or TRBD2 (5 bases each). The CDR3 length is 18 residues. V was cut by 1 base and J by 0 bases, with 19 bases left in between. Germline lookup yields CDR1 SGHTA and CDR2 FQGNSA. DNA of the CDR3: TGTGCCAGCAGCTTAGGCCAGAGGGGAACTCGGAGCTCCTACGAGCAGTACTTC. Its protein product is CASSLGQRGTRSSYEQYF.

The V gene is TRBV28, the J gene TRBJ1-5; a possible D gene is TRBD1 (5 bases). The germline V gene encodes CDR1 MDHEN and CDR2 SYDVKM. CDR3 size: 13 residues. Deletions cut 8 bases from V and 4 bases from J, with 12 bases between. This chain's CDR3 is CASRRDGNQPQHF. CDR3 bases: TGTGCCAGCCGCCGGGACGGAAATCAGCCCCAGCATTTT.

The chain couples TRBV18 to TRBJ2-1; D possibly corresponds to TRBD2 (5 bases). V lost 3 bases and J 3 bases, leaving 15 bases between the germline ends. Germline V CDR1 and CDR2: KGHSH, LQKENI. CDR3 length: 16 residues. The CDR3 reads CASSPRPETNYNEQFF. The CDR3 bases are TGTGCCAGCTCACCCCGACCAGAGACTAACTACAATGAGCAGTTCTTC. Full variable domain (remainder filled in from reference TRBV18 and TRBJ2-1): NAGVMQNPRHLVRRRGQEARLRCSPMKGHSHVYWYRQLPEEGLKFMVYLQKENIIDESGMPKERFSAEFPKEGPSILRIQQVVRGDSAAYFCASSPRPETNYNEQFFGPGTRLTVL.

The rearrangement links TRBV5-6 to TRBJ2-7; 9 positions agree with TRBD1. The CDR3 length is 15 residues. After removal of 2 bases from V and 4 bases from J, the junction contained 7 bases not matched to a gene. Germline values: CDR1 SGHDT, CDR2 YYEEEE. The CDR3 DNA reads TGTGCCAGCAGCTTAACACAGGGGGCGAGGTACGAGCAGTACTTC. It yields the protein CASSLTQGARYEQYF.

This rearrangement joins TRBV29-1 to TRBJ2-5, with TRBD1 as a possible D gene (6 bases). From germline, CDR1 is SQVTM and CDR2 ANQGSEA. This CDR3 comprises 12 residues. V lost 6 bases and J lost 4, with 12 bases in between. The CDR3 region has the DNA TGCAGCGTCAAGCCAGGGGCAGAGACCCAGTACTTC. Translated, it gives CSVKPGAETQYF.

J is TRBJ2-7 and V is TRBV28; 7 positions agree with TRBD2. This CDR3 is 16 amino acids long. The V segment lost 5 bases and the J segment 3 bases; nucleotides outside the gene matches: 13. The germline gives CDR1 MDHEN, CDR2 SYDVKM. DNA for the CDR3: TGTGCCAGCAGTAAAGTGCCCCTGCGGGAGTTCTACGAGCAGTACTTC. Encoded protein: CASSKVPLREFYEQYF.

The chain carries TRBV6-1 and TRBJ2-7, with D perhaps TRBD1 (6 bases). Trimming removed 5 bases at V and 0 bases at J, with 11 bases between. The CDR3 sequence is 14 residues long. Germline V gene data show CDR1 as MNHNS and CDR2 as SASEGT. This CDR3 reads CASSSDRHSYEQYF. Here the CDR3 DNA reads TGTGCCAGCAGTTCTGACAGGCACTCCTACGAGCAGTACTTC.

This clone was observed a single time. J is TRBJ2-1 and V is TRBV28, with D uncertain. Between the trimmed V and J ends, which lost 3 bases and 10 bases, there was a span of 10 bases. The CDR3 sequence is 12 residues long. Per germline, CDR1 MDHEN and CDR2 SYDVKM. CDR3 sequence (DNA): TGTGCCAGCAGTTTTCCACCTCGGGAGCAGTTCTTC. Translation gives CASSFPPREQFF.

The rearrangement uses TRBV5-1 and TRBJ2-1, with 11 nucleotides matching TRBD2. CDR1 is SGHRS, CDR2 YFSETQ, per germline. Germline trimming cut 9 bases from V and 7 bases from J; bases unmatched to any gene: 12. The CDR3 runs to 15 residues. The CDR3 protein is CATTGLAGGTNEQFF. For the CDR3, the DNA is TGCGCCACCACAGGGCTAGCGGGGGGAACTAATGAGCAGTTCTTC.

The CDR3 protein is CASTNPRDSYGYTF. The CDR3 nucleotides read TGTGCCAGCACCAATCCCCGGGACAGCTATGGCTACACCTTC. This chain links TRBV6-5 with TRBJ1-2, with 7 bases fitting TRBD1. Germline V gene lookup returns CDR1 MNHEY and CDR2 SVGAGI. The CDR3 length is 14 residues. The trim removed 7 bases at V and 4 bases at J, leaving 9 bases unmatched.

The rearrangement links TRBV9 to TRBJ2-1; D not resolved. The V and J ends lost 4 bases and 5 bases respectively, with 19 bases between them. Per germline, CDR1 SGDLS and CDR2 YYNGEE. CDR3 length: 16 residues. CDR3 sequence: CASSPLPDLGHNEQFF. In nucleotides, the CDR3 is TGTGCCAGCAGCCCCCTACCAGACCTTGGGCACAATGAGCAGTTCTTC. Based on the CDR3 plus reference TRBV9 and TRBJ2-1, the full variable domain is DSGVTQTPKHLITATGQRVTLRCSPRSGDLSVYWYQQSLDQGLQFLIQYYNGEERAKGNILERFSAQQFPDLHSELNLSSLELGDSALYFCASSPLPDLGHNEQFFGPGTRLTVL.

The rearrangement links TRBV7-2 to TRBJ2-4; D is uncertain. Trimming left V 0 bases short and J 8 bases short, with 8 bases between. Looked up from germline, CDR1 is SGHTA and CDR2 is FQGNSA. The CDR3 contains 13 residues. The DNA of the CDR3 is TGTGCCAGCAGCTTAGCTGGGAAGGACATTCAGTACTTC. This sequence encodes CASSLAGKDIQYF.

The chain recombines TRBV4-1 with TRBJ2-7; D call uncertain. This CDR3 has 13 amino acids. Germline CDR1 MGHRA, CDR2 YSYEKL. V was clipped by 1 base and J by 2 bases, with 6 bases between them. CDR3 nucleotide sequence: TGCGCCAGCAGCCAAGGTAGCCCCTACGAGCAGTACTTC. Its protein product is CASSQGSPYEQYF.

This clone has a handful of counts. CDR3 protein: CASSHGGYTDTQYF. CDR3 nucleotides: TGCGCCAGCAGCCATGGAGGGTACACAGATACGCAGTATTTT. The V gene is TRBV4-3, the J gene TRBJ2-3; D may be TRBD2 (6 bases). The CDR3 extends over 14 amino acids. V was pared by 3 bases and J by 2 bases, with 9 bases between. The germline V gene has CDR1 LGHNA and CDR2 YSLEER.

CDR3 nucleotides: TGTGCCAGCACACTCCTAGCCGAGAACACTGAAGCTTTCTTT. Translated, it gives CASTLLAENTEAFF. The V and J genes are TRBV6-1 and TRBJ1-1; D not certain. The germline CDR1 and CDR2 sequences are MNHNS and SASEGT. The V end lost 7 bases, the J end lost 1 base, and 13 bases lay between the germline ends. The CDR3 has 14 amino acids.